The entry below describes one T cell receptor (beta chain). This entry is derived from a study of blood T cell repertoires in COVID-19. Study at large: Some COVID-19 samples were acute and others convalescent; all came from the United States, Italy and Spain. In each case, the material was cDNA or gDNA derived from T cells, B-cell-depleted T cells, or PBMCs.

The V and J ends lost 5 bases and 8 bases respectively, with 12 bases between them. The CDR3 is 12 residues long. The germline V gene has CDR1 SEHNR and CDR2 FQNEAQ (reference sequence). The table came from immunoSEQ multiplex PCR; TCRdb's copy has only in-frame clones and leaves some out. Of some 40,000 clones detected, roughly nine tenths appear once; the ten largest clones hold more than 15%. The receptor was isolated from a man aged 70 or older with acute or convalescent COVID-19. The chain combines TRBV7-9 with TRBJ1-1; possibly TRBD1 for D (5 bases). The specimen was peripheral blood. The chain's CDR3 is CASSPGHFEAFF. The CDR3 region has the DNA TGTGCCAGCAGCCCCGGACACTTCGAAGCTTTCTTT.